This T cell receptor (beta chain) was observed in a study of blood T cell repertoires in COVID-19. Study overall: COVID-19 samples from acute and convalescent phases originated in the United States, Italy and Spain. PBMCs, B-cell-depleted T cells, or T cells were the source of the cDNA or gDNA that made up the material.

In the original workflow: Reference gene primers were amplified, and this amplification served to estimate nucleated cell counts. The method was immunoSEQ multiplex PCR; TCRdb's version includes in-frame clones alone and lacks a portion of them. That table gives V, J and clone size, and the DNA gave D and trimming. Among roughly 220,000 clones, around 83% were seen once, and the ten largest hold around 2.9%. The CDR3 sequence is 15 residues long. Germline loops: CDR1 SNHLY, CDR2 FYNNEI. The ends lost 4 bases at V and 3 bases at J; junction bases unmatched: 6. This chain connects TRBV2 to TRBJ2-7; 10 nucleotides agree with TRBD2. This clonotype was sampled from a man aged 50-60 years who had recovered from COVID-19. Sequencing input: peripheral blood. The CDR3: CASSGSSGRHYEQYF. The CDR3 region has the DNA TGTGCCAGCAGTGGAAGTAGCGGGAGGCACTACGAGCAGTACTTC.